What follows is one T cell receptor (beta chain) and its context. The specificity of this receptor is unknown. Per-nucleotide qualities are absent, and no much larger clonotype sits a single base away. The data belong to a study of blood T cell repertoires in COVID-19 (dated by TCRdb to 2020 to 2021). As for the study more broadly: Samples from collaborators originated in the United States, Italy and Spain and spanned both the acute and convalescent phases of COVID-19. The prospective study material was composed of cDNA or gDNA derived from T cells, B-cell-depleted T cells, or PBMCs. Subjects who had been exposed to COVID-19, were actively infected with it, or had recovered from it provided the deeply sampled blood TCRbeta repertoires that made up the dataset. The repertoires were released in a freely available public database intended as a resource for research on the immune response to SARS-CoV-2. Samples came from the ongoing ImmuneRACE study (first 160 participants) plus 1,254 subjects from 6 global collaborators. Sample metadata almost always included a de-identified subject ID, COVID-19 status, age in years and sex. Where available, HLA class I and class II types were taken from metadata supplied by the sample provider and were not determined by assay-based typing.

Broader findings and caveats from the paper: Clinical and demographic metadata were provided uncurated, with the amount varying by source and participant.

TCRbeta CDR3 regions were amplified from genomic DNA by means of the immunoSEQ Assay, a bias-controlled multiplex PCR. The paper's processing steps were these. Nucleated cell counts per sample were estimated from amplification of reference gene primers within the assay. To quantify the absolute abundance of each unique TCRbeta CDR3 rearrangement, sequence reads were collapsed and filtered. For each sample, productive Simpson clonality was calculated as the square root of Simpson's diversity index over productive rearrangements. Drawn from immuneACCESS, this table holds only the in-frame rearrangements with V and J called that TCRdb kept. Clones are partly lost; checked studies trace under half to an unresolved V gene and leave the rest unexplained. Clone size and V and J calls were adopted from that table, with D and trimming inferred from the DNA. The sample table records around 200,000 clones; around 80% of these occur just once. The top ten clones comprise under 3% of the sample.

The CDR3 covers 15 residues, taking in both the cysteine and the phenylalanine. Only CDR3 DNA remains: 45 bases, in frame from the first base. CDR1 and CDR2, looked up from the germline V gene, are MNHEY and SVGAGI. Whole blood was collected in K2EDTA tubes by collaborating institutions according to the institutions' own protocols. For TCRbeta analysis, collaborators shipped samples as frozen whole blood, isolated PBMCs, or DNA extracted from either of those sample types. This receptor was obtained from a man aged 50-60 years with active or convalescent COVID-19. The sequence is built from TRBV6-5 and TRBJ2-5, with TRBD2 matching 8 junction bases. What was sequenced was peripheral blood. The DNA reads TGTGCAAGTTCTAGTACGGGGGGGCCGGAGGAGACCCAGTACTTC. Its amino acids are CASSSTGGPEETQYF.